These 31 T cell receptor beta chains were sequenced from one sample in a study of T cell responses to AZD1222 COVID-19 vaccine. The method was immunoSEQ multiplex PCR; TCRdb's version includes in-frame clones alone and lacks a portion of them. The data contain under 170,000 clones, roughly nine tenths of them singletons. The specimen comprised peripheral blood, sampled 28 days after the second AZD1222 dose. These receptors were collected from an adult who received the AZD1222 COVID-19 vaccine.

The genes are TRBV30 and TRBJ2-1; TRBD2 might be the D (6 bases). V lost 5 bases and J 8 bases, leaving 16 bases between the germline ends. Germline CDR1 reads GTSNPN; CDR2 reads SVGIG (reference sequence). This CDR3 contains 13 residues. This CDR3 is CAWERAHRDEQFF. For the CDR3, the DNA is TGTGCCTGGGAGCGGGCCCACCGGGATGAGCAGTTCTTC. The entire variable domain, with the rest obtained from reference TRBV30 and TRBJ2-1, is as follows: SQTIHQWPATLVQPVGSPLSLECTVEGTSNPNLYWYRQAAGRGLQLLFYSVGIGQISSEVPQNLSASRPQDRQFILSSKKLLLSDSGFYLCAWERAHRDEQFFGPGTRLTVL.

V and J are TRBV18 and TRBJ2-7; no definite D call. Trimming took 6 bases from V and 4 from J, leaving 10 bases between them. The CDR3 is 12 amino acids. CDR1 is KGHSH, CDR2 LQKENI, per germline. CDR3 sequence (DNA): TGTGCCAGCTCGGCGGTGGTGTACGAGCAGTACTTC. Protein sequence: CASSAVVYEQYF.

V usage is TRBV7-2 and J usage is TRBJ1-2; 12 bases map to TRBD1. Germline CDR1 reads SGHTA; CDR2 reads FQGNSA. J gave up 4 bases and V 5 bases, and 5 bases lay outside the gene matches. This CDR3 has 15 residues. In DNA form, the CDR3 reads TGTGCCAGCAGCGAAGGGACAGGGGGCGGCTATGGCTACACCTTC. Its protein product is CASSEGTGGGYGYTF.

The V call is TRBV11-3, the J call TRBJ2-5; no reliable D call. The CDR3 contains 13 residues. The V gene lost 5 bases and the J gene lost 1 base, with 8 bases spanning the gap. The germline V gene has CDR1 SGHNT and CDR2 YENEEA. CDR3 DNA: TGTGCCAGCAGCCGCTGGGGCCAAGAGACCCAGTACTTC. Protein sequence: CASSRWGQETQYF.

V is TRBV5-1 and J is TRBJ1-2, with D perhaps TRBD1 (5 bases). The CDR3 is 16 residues long. Germline V gene data show CDR1 as SGHRS and CDR2 as YFSETQ. V was cut by 2 bases and J by 1 base, with 15 bases left in between. CDR3 sequence: CASSFTSDGGNYGYTF. The CDR3 nucleotides are TGCGCCAGCAGCTTCACTTCGGATGGGGGTAACTATGGCTACACCTTC. The variable domain in full, completed from reference TRBV5-1 and TRBJ1-2, reads KAGVTQTPRYLIKTRGQQVTLSCSPISGHRSVSWYQQTPGQGLQFLFEYFSETQRNKGNFPGRFSGRQFSNSRSEMNVSTLELGDSALYLCASSFTSDGGNYGYTFGSGTRLTVV.

The chain combines TRBV18 with TRBJ1-4, with a possible D match to TRBD1 (5 bases). The CDR3 sequence is 14 residues long. Germline V lookup: CDR1 KGHSH, CDR2 LQKENI. Deletions cut 1 base from V and 3 bases from J, with 6 bases between. CDR3 nucleotides: TGTGCCAGCTCACCACGAGGGGCTAATGAAAAACTGTTTTTT. Protein sequence: CASSPRGANEKLFF.

This chain uses TRBV2 with TRBJ2-2; 10 nucleotides agree with TRBD2. Germline V gene sequence: CDR1 SNHLY, CDR2 FYNNEI. The CDR3 spans 14 residues. The ends lost 6 bases at V and 4 bases at J; junction bases unmatched: 2. The CDR3, as DNA: TGTGCCAGCAGGCGACTAGCGGGCACCGGGGAGCTGTTTTTT. Translated, it gives CASRRLAGTGELFF.

The chain is built from TRBV18 and TRBJ2-6, with 10 nucleotides matching TRBD1. V lost 3 bases and J lost 0; bases outside the gene matches: 8. Germline CDR1 is KGHSH and CDR2 is LQKENI. There are 19 residues in the CDR3. The CDR3 bases are TGTGCCAGCTCACCTGGGACAGGGGTATTGGGCTCTGGGGCCAACGTCCTGACTTTC. Its translation: CASSPGTGVLGSGANVLTF. The whole variable domain, filled in from reference TRBV18 and TRBJ2-6, reads NAGVMQNPRHLVRRRGQEARLRCSPMKGHSHVYWYRQLPEEGLKFMVYLQKENIIDESGMPKERFSAEFPKEGPSILRIQQVVRGDSAAYFCASSPGTGVLGSGANVLTFGAGSRLTVL.

The chain employs TRBV15 and TRBJ1-1; the D gene is possibly TRBD1 (6 bases). Germline V lookup: CDR1 LNHNV, CDR2 YYDKDF (reference sequence). This CDR3 is 18 amino acids long. Trimming removed 0 bases from V and 1 base from J, with 18 bases in between. This chain's CDR3 is CATSRDAIAGTPNTEAFF. CDR3 nucleotides: TGTGCCACCAGCAGAGATGCGATAGCAGGGACACCGAACACTGAAGCTTTCTTT.

This rearrangement joins TRBV18 to TRBJ1-3; 10 nucleotides align to TRBD1. CDR1 is KGHSH and CDR2 is LQKENI in the germline V gene. The CDR3 runs to 16 residues. Trimming at V came to 3 bases and at J to 2 bases, leaving 4 bases not matched to a gene. CDR3 nucleotides: TGTGCCAGCTCACCTACCGGGACAGGGGCTGGAAACACCATATATTTT. Translation: CASSPTGTGAGNTIYF.

The chain recombines TRBV5-4 with TRBJ2-7; 7 nucleotides agree with TRBD1. The germline gives CDR1 SGHNT, CDR2 YYREEE (reference sequence). The CDR3 loop spans 17 amino acids. Trimming cost V 4 bases and J 3 bases; bases outside gene matches: 16. CDR3 sequence reads: CASSPGAGTVNNYEQYF. The CDR3, as DNA: TGTGCCAGCAGCCCCGGAGCCGGGACAGTGAATAACTACGAGCAGTACTTC.

The chain has TRBV5-4 and TRBJ1-1, with 10 bases matching TRBD1. Germline V gene data show CDR1 as SGHNT and CDR2 as YYREEE (reference sequence). This CDR3 region has 13 residues. The V segment lost 6 bases and the J segment 5 bases; nucleotides outside the gene matches: 4. The DNA for the CDR3 is TGTGCCAGCACCGGACAGGGGGGGACTGAAGCTTTCTTT. As protein: CASTGQGGTEAFF.

The chain links TRBV12-3 or TRBV12-4 to TRBJ2-7; D is perhaps TRBD1 (7 bases). The CDR3 spans 13 residues. V was pared by 7 bases and J by 9 bases, with 19 bases between. CDR3 sequence: CASNQGGFSGQYF. In nucleotides, the CDR3 is TGTGCCAGCAATCAGGGGGGTTTTTCTGGGCAGTACTTC.

The chain combines TRBV9 with TRBJ1-2; D gene unclear. The germline V gene has CDR1 SGDLS and CDR2 YYNGEE. V was clipped by 3 bases and J by 8 bases, with 23 bases between them. The CDR3 loop spans 16 amino acids. CDR3 in amino acids: CASSAPERWWAGGYTF. CDR3 coding DNA: TGTGCCAGCAGCGCCCCGGAGAGGTGGTGGGCCGGAGGCTACACCTTC.

This clone was detected only a few times. The V and J genes are TRBV15 and TRBJ1-5, with D unresolved. This CDR3 spans 16 amino acids. V lost 5 bases and J lost 9, with 23 bases in between. The germline gives CDR1 LNHNV, CDR2 YYDKDF (reference sequence). Written as DNA, the CDR3 is TGTGCCACCAGCGCCGAGGGAGGGTATACGCATCGGCCCCAGCATTTT. It translates to CATSAEGGYTHRPQHF.

This rearrangement joins TRBV14 to TRBJ1-2, with D hard to call. The CDR3 has 12 residues. V lost 2 bases, J lost 3 bases, and 4 bases lay in between. CDR1 and CDR2 from the germline V gene are SGHDN and FVKESK. CDR3 in amino acids: CASSQIDYGYTF. Here the CDR3 DNA reads TGTGCCAGCAGCCAAATCGACTATGGCTACACCTTC.

V and J are TRBV18 and TRBJ1-3; D might be TRBD1 (5 bases). V was pared by 7 bases and J by 0 bases, with 22 bases between. Germline CDR1 reads KGHSH; CDR2 reads LQKENI. The CDR3 sequence is 18 residues long. CDR3 sequence reads: CASCSGRLVESSGNTIYF. The CDR3 DNA follows: TGTGCCAGCTGCTCGGGACGTCTTGTCGAAAGCTCTGGAAACACCATATATTTT.

This chain joins TRBV5-8 and TRBJ1-5, with a tentative D call TRBD1 (6 bases). This CDR3 is 15 amino acids long. CDR1 is SGHTS and CDR2 is YDEGEE in the germline V gene. V shed 4 bases and J shed 3 bases, with 14 bases lying between them. The CDR3 DNA is TGTGCCAGCAGCATTGGACAGACGTTCAATCAGCCCCAGCATTTT. This codes for CASSIGQTFNQPQHF.

The V gene is TRBV5-1, the J gene TRBJ2-1; TRBD2 is a possible D gene (8 bases). CDR3 size: 16 residues. In germline, CDR1 is SGHRS, CDR2 YFSETQ. Trimming took 4 bases from V and 8 from J, leaving 22 bases between them. As DNA, the CDR3 is TGCGCCAGCAGCGTGCAGGGACTAGAAGGGGGCCATGAGCAGTTCTTC. It codes for CASSVQGLEGGHEQFF.

This clone was seen only a few times. V and J are TRBV7-2 and TRBJ2-7, with D possibly matching TRBD2 (5 bases). This CDR3 spans 15 amino acids. V was shortened by 3 bases and J by 3 bases, with 15 bases between the two germline ends. Germline CDR1 is SGHTA and CDR2 is FQGNSA. The CDR3 coding sequence is TGTGCCAGCAGCTTGTCGGGGAGCGCCGGCTACGAGCAGTACTTC. It translates to CASSLSGSAGYEQYF.

The genes are TRBV24-1 and TRBJ1-3; D uncertain. Per the germline V gene, CDR1 is KGHDR and CDR2 is SFDVKD. V was shortened by 4 bases and J by 0 bases, with 9 bases between the two germline ends. The CDR3 is 15 amino acids. This chain's CDR3 is CATSDPQISGNTIYF. The DNA for the CDR3 is TGTGCCACCAGTGACCCCCAGATCTCTGGAAACACCATATATTTT.

This sequence joins TRBV7-9 and TRBJ1-3; D call uncertain. Germline V gives CDR1 SEHNR, CDR2 FQNEAQ (reference sequence). CDR3 length equals 14 residues. The V and J ends lost 2 bases and 4 bases respectively, with 9 bases between them. CDR3 sequence (DNA): TGTGCCAGCAGCTTAAACCGCGCCGGAAACACCATATATTTT. Protein sequence: CASSLNRAGNTIYF. Variable domain in full (rest from reference TRBV7-9 and TRBJ1-3): DTGVSQNPRHKITKRGQNVTFRCDPISEHNRLYWYRQTLGQGPEFLTYFQNEAQLEKSRLLSDRFSAERPKGSFSTLEIQRTEQGDSAMYLCASSLNRAGNTIYFGEGSWLTVV.

A note on this clone: This sample also contains other DNA sequences that code for the same CDR3. The V and J genes are TRBV5-1 and TRBJ1-4, with TRBD1 matching 9 bases. Per germline, CDR1 SGHRS and CDR2 YFSETQ. The J segment lost 4 bases and the V segment lost 4 bases, leaving 2 bases of the junction unmatched. The length of the CDR3 is 14 residues. The CDR3: CASSLGQGNEKLFF. CDR3 nucleotides: TGCGCCAGCAGCCTGGGACAGGGTAATGAAAAACTGTTTTTT.

J is TRBJ1-4 and V is TRBV4-1; D remains ambiguous. In germline, CDR1 is MGHRA, CDR2 YSYEKL. The CDR3 runs 18 residues. V dropped 0 bases and J dropped 0 bases, with 14 bases sitting between them. The CDR3 DNA is TGCGCCAGCAGCCAAGATCCAAATACATTTGCAACTAATGAAAAACTGTTTTTT. It is translated as CASSQDPNTFATNEKLFF.

V usage is TRBV2 and J usage is TRBJ1-1, with D possibly being TRBD1 (5 bases). The CDR3 totals 13 residues. Between the trimmed V and J ends, which lost 2 bases and 6 bases, there was a span of 10 bases. Germline CDR1 and CDR2: SNHLY and FYNNEI. The CDR3 region has the DNA TGTGCCAGCAGTGAATCAGGGTTGGCTGAAGCTTTCTTT. This codes for CASSESGLAEAFF.

The V and J genes are TRBV27 and TRBJ1-1; D is perhaps TRBD1 (6 bases). CDR3 length: 14 amino acids. Trimming took 3 bases from V and 4 from J, leaving 12 bases between them. In germline, CDR1 is MNHEY, CDR2 SMNVEV (reference sequence). For the CDR3, the DNA is TGTGCCAGCAGTTTCGCAGGGGTGGTCACTGAAGCTTTCTTT. As protein: CASSFAGVVTEAFF.

The chain is built from TRBV5-1 and TRBJ1-1; D is possibly TRBD1 (6 bases). The germline gives CDR1 SGHRS, CDR2 YFSETQ. This CDR3 is 15 amino acids long. V was clipped by 4 bases and J by 0 bases, with 13 bases between them. In DNA form, the CDR3 reads TGCGCCAGCAGCCTCCCAAGGGGGGTGAACACTGAAGCTTTCTTT. As protein: CASSLPRGVNTEAFF.

The chain combines TRBV3-1 (or the pseudogene TRBV3-2) with TRBJ1-2; tentatively, D is TRBD1 (5 bases). This CDR3 region has 13 residues. The V and J ends lost 1 base and 4 bases respectively, with 7 bases between them. Germline V gene sequence: CDR1 LGHDT, CDR2 YNNKEL (reference sequence). The CDR3 spells CASSQGTIYGYTF. The CDR3 region has the DNA TGTGCCAGCAGCCAAGGGACAATCTATGGCTACACCTTC.

The chain carries TRBV4-1 and TRBJ2-7; the D gene is possibly TRBD2 (6 bases). CDR3 length: 14 residues. V was pared by 1 base and J by 6 bases, with 13 bases between. CDR1 is MGHRA and CDR2 is YSYEKL in the germline V gene. The CDR3 DNA is TGCGCCAGCAGCCAAGCGCCCGGAGGGTCCGAGCAGTACTTC. Translation gives CASSQAPGGSEQYF.

DNA of the CDR3: TGTGCCAGCAGTTTTAGACAGGGCGCCACTGAAGCTTTCTTT. This gives the protein CASSFRQGATEAFF. The rearrangement uses TRBV5-5 and TRBJ1-1; TRBD1 matches 7 bases. The germline V gene encodes CDR1 SGHKS and CDR2 YYEKEE (reference sequence). V shed 5 bases and J 4 bases; nucleotides not matched to a gene: 8. CDR3 length equals 14 residues. Full variable domain (outside the CDR3, taken from reference TRBV5-5 and TRBJ1-1): DAGVTQSPTHLIKTRGQQVTLRCSPISGHKSVSWYQQVLGQGPQFIFQYYEKEERGRGNFPDRFSARQFPNYSSELNVNALLLGDSALYLCASSFRQGATEAFFGQGTRLTVV.

This clone was recorded many times. V is TRBV12-5 and J is TRBJ2-2, with unresolved D. The CDR3 length is 13 residues. CDR1 and CDR2 from the germline V gene are LGHNT and FRNRAP. V was clipped by 0 bases and J by 7 bases, with 6 bases between them. The CDR3 protein is CASGLVSGGELFF. The CDR3 bases are TGTGCTAGTGGTTTGGTTTCCGGCGGGGAGCTGTTTTTT.